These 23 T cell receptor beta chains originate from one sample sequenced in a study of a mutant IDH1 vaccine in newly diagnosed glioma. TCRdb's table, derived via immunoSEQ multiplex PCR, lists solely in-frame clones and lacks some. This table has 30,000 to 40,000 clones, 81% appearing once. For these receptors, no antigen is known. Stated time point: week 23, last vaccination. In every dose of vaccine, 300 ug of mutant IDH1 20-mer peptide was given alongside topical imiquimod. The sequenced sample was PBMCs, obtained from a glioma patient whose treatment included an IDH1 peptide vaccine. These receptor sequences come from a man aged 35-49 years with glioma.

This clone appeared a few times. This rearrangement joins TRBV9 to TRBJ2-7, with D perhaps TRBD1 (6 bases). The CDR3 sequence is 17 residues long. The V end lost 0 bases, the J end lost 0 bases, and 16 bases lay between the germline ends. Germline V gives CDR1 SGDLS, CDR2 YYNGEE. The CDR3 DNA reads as TGTGCCAGCAGCGTAGGCGAAGGGGGTACCTCCTCCTACGAGCAGTACTTC. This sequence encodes CASSVGEGGTSSYEQYF.

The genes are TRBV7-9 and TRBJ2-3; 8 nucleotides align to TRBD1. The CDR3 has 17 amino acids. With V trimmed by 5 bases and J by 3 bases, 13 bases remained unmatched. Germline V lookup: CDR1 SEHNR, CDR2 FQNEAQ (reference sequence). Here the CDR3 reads CASSPDQGAWWTDTQYF. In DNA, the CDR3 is TGTGCCAGCAGCCCGGACCAGGGGGCTTGGTGGACAGATACGCAGTATTTT.

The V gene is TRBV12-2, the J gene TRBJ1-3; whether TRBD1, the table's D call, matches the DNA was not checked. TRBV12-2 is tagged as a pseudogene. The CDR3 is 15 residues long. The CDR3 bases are TGTGCAAGTCGCCCGCCCAGGGCTCCTGGAAACACCATATATTTT. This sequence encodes CASRPPRAPGNTIYF.

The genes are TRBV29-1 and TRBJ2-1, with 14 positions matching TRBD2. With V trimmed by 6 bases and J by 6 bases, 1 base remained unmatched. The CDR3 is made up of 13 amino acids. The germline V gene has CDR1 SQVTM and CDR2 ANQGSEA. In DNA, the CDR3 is TGCAGCGTCGGACTAGCGGGAGGCAATGAGCAGTTCTTC. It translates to CSVGLAGGNEQFF.

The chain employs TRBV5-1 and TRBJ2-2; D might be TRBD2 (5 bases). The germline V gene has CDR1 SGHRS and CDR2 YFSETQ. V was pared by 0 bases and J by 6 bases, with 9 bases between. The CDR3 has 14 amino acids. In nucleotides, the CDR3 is TGCGCCAGCAGCTTGGAGGGAGCCCCCGGGGAGCTGTTTTTT. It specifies CASSLEGAPGELFF.

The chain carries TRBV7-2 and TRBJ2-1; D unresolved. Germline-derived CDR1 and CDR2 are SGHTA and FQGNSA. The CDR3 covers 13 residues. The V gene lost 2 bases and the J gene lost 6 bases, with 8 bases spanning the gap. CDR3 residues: CASSLNHRNEQFF. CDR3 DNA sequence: TGTGCCAGCAGCTTAAATCATCGCAATGAGCAGTTCTTC.

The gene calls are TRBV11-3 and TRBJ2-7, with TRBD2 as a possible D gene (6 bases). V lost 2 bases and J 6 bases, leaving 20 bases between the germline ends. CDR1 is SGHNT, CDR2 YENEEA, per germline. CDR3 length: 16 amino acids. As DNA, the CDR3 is TGTGCCAGCAGCTTAAAACCGCGGCACGGGGGATCCGAGCAGTACTTC. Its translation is CASSLKPRHGGSEQYF.

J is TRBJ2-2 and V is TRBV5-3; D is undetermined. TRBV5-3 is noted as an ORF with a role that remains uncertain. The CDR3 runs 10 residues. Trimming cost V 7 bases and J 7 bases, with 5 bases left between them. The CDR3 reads CARVGGELFF. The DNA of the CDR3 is TGTGCCAGAGTTGGCGGGGAGCTGTTTTTT.

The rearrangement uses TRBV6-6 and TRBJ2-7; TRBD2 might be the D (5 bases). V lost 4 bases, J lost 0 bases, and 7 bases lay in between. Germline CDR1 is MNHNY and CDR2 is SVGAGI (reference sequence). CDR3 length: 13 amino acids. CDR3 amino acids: CASSFGVSYEQYF. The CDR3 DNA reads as TGTGCCAGCAGTTTCGGGGTCTCCTACGAGCAGTACTTC.

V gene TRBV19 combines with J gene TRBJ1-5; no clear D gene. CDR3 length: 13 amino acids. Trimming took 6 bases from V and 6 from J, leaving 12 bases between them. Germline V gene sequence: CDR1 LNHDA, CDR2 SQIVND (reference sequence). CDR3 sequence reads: CASRPDPSQPQHF. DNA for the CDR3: TGTGCCAGTAGGCCAGACCCAAGTCAGCCCCAGCATTTT. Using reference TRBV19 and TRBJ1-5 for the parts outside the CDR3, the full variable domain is DGGITQSPKYLFRKEGQNVTLSCEQNLNHDAMYWYRQDPGQGLRLIYYSQIVNDFQKGDIAEGYSVSREKKESFPLTVTSAQKNPTAFYLCASRPDPSQPQHFGDGTRLSIL.

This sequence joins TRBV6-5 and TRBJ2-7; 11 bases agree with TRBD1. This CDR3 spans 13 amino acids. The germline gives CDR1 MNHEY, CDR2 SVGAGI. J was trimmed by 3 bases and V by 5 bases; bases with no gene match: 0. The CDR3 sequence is CASSGTGGYEQYF. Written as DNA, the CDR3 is TGTGCCAGCAGTGGGACAGGGGGCTACGAGCAGTACTTC.

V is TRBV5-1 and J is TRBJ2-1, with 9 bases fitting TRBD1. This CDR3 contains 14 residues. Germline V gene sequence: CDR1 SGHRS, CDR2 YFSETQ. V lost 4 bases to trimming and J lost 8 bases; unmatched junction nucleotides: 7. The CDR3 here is CASSPGTGRYEQFF. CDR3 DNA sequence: TGCGCCAGCAGCCCCGGGACAGGGCGGTATGAGCAGTTCTTC.

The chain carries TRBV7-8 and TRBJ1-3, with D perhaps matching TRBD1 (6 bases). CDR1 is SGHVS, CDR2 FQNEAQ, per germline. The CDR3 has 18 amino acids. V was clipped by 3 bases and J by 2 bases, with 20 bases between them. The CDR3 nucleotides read TGTGCCAGCAGCTTCCTTCCTTCTCGGGCAGGGGCTGGAAACACCATATATTTT. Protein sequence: CASSFLPSRAGAGNTIYF.

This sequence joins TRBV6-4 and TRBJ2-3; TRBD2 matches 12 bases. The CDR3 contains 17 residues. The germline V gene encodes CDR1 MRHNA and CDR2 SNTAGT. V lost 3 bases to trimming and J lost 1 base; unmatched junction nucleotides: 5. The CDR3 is CASSEVASGGGTDTQYF. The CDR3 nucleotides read TGTGCCAGCAGTGAAGTGGCTAGCGGGGGGGGCACAGATACGCAGTATTTT.

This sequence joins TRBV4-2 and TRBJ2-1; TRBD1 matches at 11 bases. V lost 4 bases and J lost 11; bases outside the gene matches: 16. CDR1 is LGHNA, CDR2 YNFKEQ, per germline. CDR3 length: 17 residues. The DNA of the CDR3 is TGTGCCAGCAGCCTCCAAGAGGCCGGGACAGGGGGTTATAAGCAGTTCTTC. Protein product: CASSLQEAGTGGYKQFF.

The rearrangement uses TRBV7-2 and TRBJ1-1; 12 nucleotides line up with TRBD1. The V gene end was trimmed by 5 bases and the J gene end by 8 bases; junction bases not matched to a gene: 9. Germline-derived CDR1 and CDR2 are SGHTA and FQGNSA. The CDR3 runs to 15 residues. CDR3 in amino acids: CASSRDGGTGGEAFF. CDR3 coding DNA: TGTGCCAGCAGCCGAGATGGCGGGACAGGGGGCGAAGCTTTCTTT.

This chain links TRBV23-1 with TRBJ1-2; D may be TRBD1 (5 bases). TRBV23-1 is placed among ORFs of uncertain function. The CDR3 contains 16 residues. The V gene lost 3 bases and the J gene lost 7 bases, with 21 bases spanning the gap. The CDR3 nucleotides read TGCGCCAGCAGTCAGCCTTCGGAGGGGCACGGGGGTGGCTACACCTTC. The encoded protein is CASSQPSEGHGGGYTF.

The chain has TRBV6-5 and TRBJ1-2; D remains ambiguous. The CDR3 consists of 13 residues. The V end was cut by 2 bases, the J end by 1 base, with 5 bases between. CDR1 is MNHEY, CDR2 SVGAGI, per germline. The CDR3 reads CASSYEDNYGYTF. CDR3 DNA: TGTGCCAGCAGTTACGAGGATAACTATGGCTACACCTTC.

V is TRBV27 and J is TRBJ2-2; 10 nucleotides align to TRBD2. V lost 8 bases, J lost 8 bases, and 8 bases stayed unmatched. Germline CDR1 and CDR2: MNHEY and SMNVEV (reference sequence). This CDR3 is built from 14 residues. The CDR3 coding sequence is TGTGCCAGCTTGGGACTAGCGAATCCGGGGGAGCTGTTTTTT. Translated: CASLGLANPGELFF.

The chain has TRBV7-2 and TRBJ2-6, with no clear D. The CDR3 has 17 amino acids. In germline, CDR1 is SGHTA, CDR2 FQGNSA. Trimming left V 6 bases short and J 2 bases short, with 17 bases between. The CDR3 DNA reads TGTGCCAGCAGTTCCGGCCCAAAGACCACTGGGGCCAACGTCCTGACTTTC. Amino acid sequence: CASSSGPKTTGANVLTF.

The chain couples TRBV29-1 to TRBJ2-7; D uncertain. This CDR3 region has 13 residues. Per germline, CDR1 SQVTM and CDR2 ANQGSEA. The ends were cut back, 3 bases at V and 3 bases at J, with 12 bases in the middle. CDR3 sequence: CSVENSGHYEQYF. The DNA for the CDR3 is TGCAGCGTTGAGAACAGTGGGCACTACGAGCAGTACTTC.

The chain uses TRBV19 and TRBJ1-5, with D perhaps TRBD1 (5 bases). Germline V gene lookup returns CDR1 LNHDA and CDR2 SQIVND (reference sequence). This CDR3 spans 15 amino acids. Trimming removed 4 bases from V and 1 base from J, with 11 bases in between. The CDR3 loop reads CASSTQGWSNQPQHF. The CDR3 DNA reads TGTGCCAGTAGTACCCAGGGTTGGAGCAATCAGCCCCAGCATTTT.

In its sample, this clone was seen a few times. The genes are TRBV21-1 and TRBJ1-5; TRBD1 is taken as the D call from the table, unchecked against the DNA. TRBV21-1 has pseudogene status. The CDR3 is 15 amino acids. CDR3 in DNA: TGTGCCAGGCGTCTGGACAGCAATAGCAATCAGCCCCAGCATTTT. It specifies CARRLDSNSNQPQHF.